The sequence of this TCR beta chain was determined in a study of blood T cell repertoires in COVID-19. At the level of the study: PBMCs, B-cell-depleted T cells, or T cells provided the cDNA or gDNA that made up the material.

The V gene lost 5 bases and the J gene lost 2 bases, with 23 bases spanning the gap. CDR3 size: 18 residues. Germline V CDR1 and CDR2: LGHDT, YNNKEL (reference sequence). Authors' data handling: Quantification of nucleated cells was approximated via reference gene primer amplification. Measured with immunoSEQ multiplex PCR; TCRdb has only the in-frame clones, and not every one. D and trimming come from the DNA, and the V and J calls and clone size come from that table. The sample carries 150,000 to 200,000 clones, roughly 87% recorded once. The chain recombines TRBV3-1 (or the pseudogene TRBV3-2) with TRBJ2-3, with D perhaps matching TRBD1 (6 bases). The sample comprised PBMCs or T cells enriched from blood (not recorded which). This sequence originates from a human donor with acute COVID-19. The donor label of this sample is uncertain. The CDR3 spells CASSVHLQGDSTTDTQYF. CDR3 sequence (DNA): TGTGCCAGCAGCGTCCACCTACAGGGAGACTCGACCACAGATACGCAGTATTTT.